This TCR beta chain was captured in a study of T cell responses to AZD1222 COVID-19 vaccine (dated by TCRdb to the early 2020s). Notes on the research overall: AZD1222 recipients with second doses at about 4 weeks or about 12 weeks were pooled, because spike-specific TCR depth and breadth did not differ between schedules. A total of just over 230 trial participants underwent TCR sequencing, of whom 207 had received two doses of AZD1222 and 26 had received two doses of the MenACWY control vaccine. Enrollment into the trials was organized by age into subgroups of 18-55, 56-69 and 70-plus years, and those subgroups contained roughly 150, 30 and 60 TCR-sequenced participants, respectively. The research as a whole found: The whole spike protein was spanned by vaccine-associated CD4 TCRs, and dominant responses were seen in regions 160-218 and 743-854. Conclusions about previously exposed vaccinees are limited because only five to seven AZD1222 recipients were SARS-CoV-2 seropositive at baseline. Reportedly, close to half of the unique spike-specific TCRs recognized epitopes lying outside the regions that are mutated in the B.1.351 and B.1.1.7 variants. No day 14 peak-response samples were available, so repertoires were characterized only after the peak T cell response. The 56-69-year group was small, and its depth increase did not reach significance, likely because of low power. Most participants were white British and females outnumbered males, and the authors suggested that clonal diversity may have been underestimated. Spike-specific TCR breadth and depth rose significantly after two AZD1222 doses compared with day 0 and with MenACWY recipients.

CDR1 and CDR2 were assigned from the germline V gene as KGHSH and LQKENI. Reading from cysteine to phenylalanine, the CDR3 counts 14 amino acids. Kept here is only the CDR3 DNA, which spans 42 bases and is read in frame from base 1. Cut back by 2 bases and 2 bases, the V and J ends lie 9 bases apart. Comments on this clone: Its antigen has not been determined. One base away there is no much larger clone; base qualities are not given.

In light of the paper, this sample's time point label describes: baseline before first vaccination. Samples from vaccinated people were obtained from the UK trials COV001 and COV002, which included a single-blind randomized controlled phase 2/3 trial of AZD1222 (ChAdOx1 nCoV-19) in healthy adults. Trial participant PBMC samples were collected at day 0 and day 28 after the second dose for TCRbeta chain sequencing. The CDR3 regions of human TCRbeta chains were subjected to immunosequencing. As for how the authors treated the data: TCRs in the repertoires were compared against a reference library of SARS-CoV-2-specific TCRs that had been generated with the MIRA antigen-specificity platform. Breadth meant the fraction of unique TCRs that were SARS-CoV-2-associated, whereas depth meant the fraction of total T cells that were SARS-CoV-2-associated. Using the MIRA data, each spike-specific TCR was mapped to the spike region that the TCR reacts to and placed in a CD4 or CD8 class. Log10-transformed breadth and depth values were compared by one-way ANOVA with Sidak's multiple comparisons tests. TCRdb retrieved this table from immuneACCESS and kept in-frame rearrangements only. Not all clones are present; in checked studies, unresolved V genes account for under half, and no reason is known for the remainder. The DNA gave D and trimming, while V, J and clone size come from that table. The sample table lists some 94,000 clones, about 85% of them with a count of one. The biggest ten clones account for about 3% of the sample.

The V and J genes are TRBV18 and TRBJ2-5, with TRBD1 tentatively as D gene (5 bases match). The receptor was derived from an adult in good health. The material was peripheral blood, obtained on day 0 of AZD1222 vaccination. The DNA reads TGTGCCAGCTCACCAATCAGGGCTCAAGAGACCCAGTACTTC. Translated, it gives CASSPIRAQETQYF.